The rows below give T cell receptor beta chains drawn from one sample of a study of blood T cell repertoires in COVID-19. Data came from immunoSEQ multiplex PCR; TCRdb stores just in-frame clones and leaves some out. The data hold 250,000 to 300,000 clones, with approximately 80% observed a single time. The material sequenced was peripheral blood. These receptors were collected from a woman in her fifties or sixties with active or convalescent COVID-19. The CDR3 runs from the conserved cysteine through the conserved F or W. The order of the fields is J gene, D gene, V gene, CDR3 length, clone size, CDR3 DNA, CDR3 protein. A D gene is named only where the DNA matches it firmly. Size is omitted from some rows. Given values are once, few, many or a class for expanded clones.

>TRBJ1-4|TRBD1|TRBV4-1|16|NA
TGCGCCAGCAGCCAAGGGAAGACAGGGACGAATGAAAAACTGTTTTTT
CASSQGKTGTNEKLFF
>TRBJ1-1|NA|TRBV7-6|14|once
TGTGCCAGCAGCGCGGGACTGACGAACACTGAAGCTTTCTTT
CASSAGLTNTEAFF
>TRBJ1-1|NA|TRBV4-3|15|NA
TGCGCCAGCAGCCAAGACCCTCAGGTAAACACTGAAGCTTTCTTT
CASSQDPQVNTEAFF
>TRBJ2-7|NA|TRBV4-1|17|NA
TGCGCCAGCAGCCAAGTAAAGGCAGGGGTGGCCTTATACGAGCAGTACTTC
CASSQVKAGVALYEQYF
>TRBJ2-1|TRBD2|TRBV3-1/TRBV3-2|20|NA
TGTGCCAGCAGCCATAGCTTTCGGACTAGCGGGGGGGCTATTATGGATGAGCAGTTCTTC
CASSHSFRTSGGAIMDEQFF
>TRBJ1-1|NA|TRBV27|18|few
TGTGCCAGCAGTTTATTAGGCGCCCGCGGAAGGTATGATACTGAAGCTTTCTTT
CASSLLGARGRYDTEAFF
>TRBJ2-1|TRBD1|TRBV10-3|15|NA
TGTGCCATCAGTGCCCGGGACAGTTCCTACAATGAGCAGTTCTTC
CAISARDSSYNEQFF
>TRBJ2-7|NA|TRBV5-1|15|NA
TGCGCCAGCAGCCTGGGTGGCAGGGGAGCCTACGAGCAGTACTTC
CASSLGGRGAYEQYF
>TRBJ2-1|TRBD1|TRBV5-1|14|NA
TGCGCCAGCAGCTGGACAGGGGACGACAATGAGCAGTTCTTC
CASSWTGDDNEQFF
>TRBJ2-7|NA|TRBV13|15|NA
TGTGCCAGCAGCTTACGGAAGGGGAATGCCTACGAGCAGTACTTC
CASSLRKGNAYEQYF
>TRBJ2-5|NA|TRBV18|12|NA
TGTGCCAGCTCTGTGGGGGCAGAGACCCAGTACTTC
CASSVGAETQYF
>TRBJ2-3|NA|TRBV27|17|NA
TGTGCCAGCAGCCCCTCCATACTGGGGCCAAGGACAGATACGCAGTATTTT
CASSPSILGPRTDTQYF
>TRBJ2-7|NA|TRBV30|15|NA
TGTGCCTGGAGTGTTAGGGGGGGGACCTCCTACGAGCAGTACTTC
CAWSVRGGTSYEQYF
>TRBJ1-5|NA|TRBV2|14|few
TGTGCCAGCAGGGGCAGGGTACTGGGTCAGCCCCAGCATTTT
CASRGRVLGQPQHF
>TRBJ1-1|TRBD1|TRBV29-1|12|NA
TGCAGCGTGACAGGGGTAAACACTGAAGCTTTCTTT
CSVTGVNTEAFF